This entry features one T cell receptor (beta chain) sequence. The antigen is undetermined. Repertoires were generated with immunoSEQ multiplex PCR, while TCRdb's copy carries only in-frame clones and drops some. The sample comprises some 120,000 clones, around 90% of which are singletons, and approximately 2.8% rests with the top ten. This entry belongs to a study of T cell responses to AZD1222 COVID-19 vaccine. Findings and limits, study-wide: There were mostly white British donors and more females than males, and clonal diversity was possibly underestimated. The peak T cell response came first, and repertoires were sampled only after it.

The TCR was taken from an adult in good health. Specimen: peripheral blood, collected on day 0 of AZD1222 vaccination.

DNA of the CDR3: TGTGCCACCAGCAGAGTGGGGGAGGTTAACACCGGGGAGCTGTTTTTT. This codes for CATSRVGEVNTGELFF. The chain joins TRBV15 to TRBJ2-2, with D maybe TRBD2 (6 bases). The V gene's germline CDR1 is LNHNV and CDR2 YYDKDF (reference sequence). This CDR3 region has 16 residues. Trimming pared 1 base from V and 2 bases from J, leaving 11 bases between.